The 7 T cell receptor beta chains listed next were all sequenced from one sample in a study of cytomegalovirus exposure and HLA in healthy donors (dated by TCRdb to 2015 to 2018). Library preparation employed the immunoSEQ multiplex PCR assay. TCRdb took this table from immuneACCESS and kept in-frame rearrangements with V and J called. Such tables lack part of the clones; where checked against another copy, unresolved V genes explain under half of the gap, and the rest is unexplained. This sample has 50,000 or so clones in its table, and 85% to 95% of those were observed once. The ten top clones hold about 2.1% of the sample. Specimen: PBMCs. The origin of the receptors is a man younger than 35 in good health and CMV-seronegative.

The rearrangement joins TRBV5-1 to TRBJ1-1, with D possibly matching TRBD1 (5 bases). Germline CDR1 and CDR2: SGHRS and YFSETQ. The CDR3 contains 15 residues. Trimming removed 4 bases at V and 3 bases at J, with 16 bases between. As DNA, the CDR3 is TGCGCCAGCAGCCTCCAGGGCGCAAGGGACACTGAAGCTTTCTTT. As protein: CASSLQGARDTEAFF.

V gene TRBV28 combines with J gene TRBJ1-1; 9 bases are a match to TRBD1. The CDR3 sequence is 14 residues long. Germline-derived CDR1 and CDR2 are MDHEN and SYDVKM. Losses at the gene ends were 5 bases for V and 9 bases for J; bases not matched to a gene: 10. CDR3 region: CASSALGTGSKAFF. CDR3 DNA: TGTGCCAGCAGTGCACTGGGGACAGGGAGTAAAGCTTTCTTT. Supplemented by reference TRBV28 and TRBJ1-1, the full variable domain reads DVKVTQSSRYLVKRTGEKVFLECVQDMDHENMFWYRQDPGLGLRLIYFSYDVKMKEKGDIPEGYSVSREKKERFSLILESASTNQTSMYLCASSALGTGSKAFFGQGTRLTVV.

This sequence joins TRBV7-9 and TRBJ1-1; maybe TRBD1 (5 bases). The CDR3 is made up of 12 amino acids. Trimming pared 3 bases from V and 11 bases from J, leaving 13 bases between. The germline V gene has CDR1 SEHNR and CDR2 FQNEAQ (reference sequence). Here the CDR3 reads CASSLGPGGAFF. DNA for the CDR3: TGTGCCAGCAGCTTGGGACCGGGGGGGGCTTTCTTT.

The V call is TRBV7-2, the J call TRBJ2-5; the D gene is possibly TRBD2 (6 bases). Per the germline V gene, CDR1 is SGHTA and CDR2 is FQGNSA. The CDR3 covers 13 residues. Trimming removed 6 bases at V and 1 base at J, with 9 bases between. The CDR3 protein is CASRVAVQETQYF. The CDR3 nucleotides read TGTGCCAGCAGGGTAGCGGTCCAAGAGACCCAGTACTTC.

The rearrangement links TRBV28 to TRBJ1-2, with D hard to call. CDR3 size: 13 residues. V was trimmed by 2 bases and J by 6 bases, leaving 10 bases between them. Germline values: CDR1 MDHEN, CDR2 SYDVKM. The CDR3 DNA sequence: TGTGCCAGCAGTTTAAGTCGGGGAAATGGCTACACCTTC. This gives the protein CASSLSRGNGYTF.

This chain's CDR3 is CSAIQGNTIYF. In DNA, the CDR3 is TGCAGTGCTATCCAGGGAAACACCATATATTTT. V and J are TRBV20-1 and TRBJ1-3, with no clear D. Germline V gene sequence: CDR1 DFQATT, CDR2 SNEGSKA (reference sequence). Trimming left V 4 bases short and J 4 bases short, with 5 bases between. The CDR3 sequence is 11 residues long.

The rearrangement links TRBV28 to TRBJ2-7; possible D gene TRBD1, 6 bases. The CDR3 extends over 17 amino acids. The V gene's germline CDR1 is MDHEN and CDR2 SYDVKM. The V and J ends lost 5 bases and 6 bases respectively, with 26 bases between them. CDR3 sequence (DNA): TGTGCCAGCAGTCGAGATCCCCCAGCAGGGGAAATGGGCGAGCAGTACTTC. This sequence encodes CASSRDPPAGEMGEQYF.